The 23 T cell receptor beta chains presented below share a single source sample, sequenced in a study of early T cells in non-severe SARS-CoV-2 infection. One entry per CDR3 protein results from TCRdb running MiXCR on the 5' RACE reads. The sample has about 70,000 distinct CDR3 sequences, over 4% seen once. Sequencing used whole blood, obtained at baseline. These receptors came from an adult who was a healthcare worker with PCR-confirmed SARS-CoV-2 infection or an uninfected control (not recorded which).

Many counts were recorded for this clonotype. The genes are TRBV18 and TRBJ1-5; perhaps TRBD1 as D (6 bases). Trimming stripped 4 bases from V and 5 bases from J, with 12 bases between. This CDR3 spans 14 amino acids. In germline, CDR1 is KGHSH, CDR2 LQKENI. The CDR3 region is CASSRDNGDQPQHF. The CDR3 nucleotides read TGTGCCAGCTCACGGGACAACGGCGATCAGCCCCAGCATTTT.

This clonotype came up a few times. This chain links TRBV6-1 with TRBJ2-1, with a weak D call TRBD1 (6 bases). The CDR3 runs 16 residues. Germline lookup yields CDR1 MNHNS and CDR2 SASEGT. The V end lost 6 bases, the J end lost 7 bases, and 22 bases lay between the germline ends. This CDR3 reads CASRENRAEIRNEQFF. As DNA, the CDR3 is TGTGCCAGCAGAGAGAACAGGGCGGAGATCAGGAATGAGCAGTTCTTC.

This clonotype was observed a handful of times. This chain links TRBV7-6 with TRBJ2-2, with a possible D match to TRBD2 (5 bases). The ends were cut back, 3 bases at V and 7 bases at J, with 12 bases in the middle. In germline, CDR1 is SGHVS, CDR2 FNYEAQ. The CDR3 is 14 amino acids. CDR3 sequence (DNA): TGTGCCAGCAGCTTGGCGGTCCGGGGCGGGGAGCTGTTTTTT. It yields the protein CASSLAVRGGELFF.

This clonotype was detected ten times or more. This chain joins TRBV27 and TRBJ2-7; D ambiguous. This CDR3 comprises 15 residues. CDR1 is MNHEY and CDR2 is SMNVEV in the germline V gene (reference sequence). V dropped 2 bases and J dropped 1 base, with 12 bases sitting between them. The CDR3 DNA is TGTGCCAGCAGTTTAATAGTGTCTGCGTCCTACGAGCAGTACTTC. Encoded protein: CASSLIVSASYEQYF.

The genes are TRBV11-2 and TRBJ1-4; the match to TRBD1 covers 9 bases. CDR1 SGHAT and CDR2 FQNNGV come from the germline V gene. This CDR3 region has 19 residues. The junction had 18 bases not matched to a gene; V was cut back by 2 bases and J by 8 bases. The CDR3 DNA reads as TGTGCCAGCAGCTTAATGAGGGACAGGGCCTCGTCCGTCGTCGAAAAACTGTTTTTT. Translation: CASSLMRDRASSVVEKLFF.

This clonotype was detected a few times. The J gene is TRBJ2-3, the V gene TRBV5-1; TRBD2 might be the D (6 bases). The V and J ends lost 4 bases and 1 base respectively, with 13 bases between them. Germline lookup yields CDR1 SGHRS and CDR2 YFSETQ. This CDR3 is 15 amino acids long. The CDR3 region is CASSIRLVGTDTQYF. The CDR3 coding sequence is TGCGCCAGCAGCATTCGACTAGTTGGCACAGATACGCAGTATTTT.

The table lists this clonotype with many counts. J is TRBJ2-3 and V is TRBV5-1, with no clear D. This CDR3 comprises 16 residues. Trimming shortened V by 0 bases and J by 5 bases, and 16 bases separated the two germline ends. Germline V gives CDR1 SGHRS, CDR2 YFSETQ. Here the CDR3 reads CASSLGFGQAEDTQYF. CDR3 nucleotide sequence: TGCGCCAGCAGCTTGGGGTTCGGGCAGGCGGAAGATACGCAGTATTTT.

The rearrangement uses TRBV25-1 and TRBJ2-7; D may be TRBD2 (6 bases). Germline assignment: CDR1 MGHDK and CDR2 SYGVNS. The CDR3 spans 14 residues. V was pared by 3 bases and J by 2 bases, with 11 bases between. CDR3 coding DNA: TGTGCCAGCAGTGAGCGAGGGGAGGCCTACGAGCAGTACTTC. It codes for CASSERGEAYEQYF.

This clonotype was found a few times. This rearrangement joins TRBV3-1 to TRBJ2-7; D uncertain. The CDR3 covers 13 residues. The V end lost 0 bases, the J end lost 5 bases, and 8 bases lay between the germline ends. Germline CDR1 reads LGHDT; CDR2 reads YNNKEL (reference sequence). CDR3 DNA: TGTGCCAGCAGCCAAGAAGGTGGGCACGAGCAGTACTTC. Protein sequence: CASSQEGGHEQYF.

There are many counts of this clonotype. J is TRBJ2-4 and V is TRBV6-2 or TRBV6-3, with 13 bases matching TRBD2. V shed 5 bases, J shed 4 bases, and the junction held 5 bases outside the gene matches. The CDR3 extends over 16 amino acids. CDR1 and CDR2 from the germline V gene are MNHEY and SVGEGT. CDR3 in amino acids: CASSRGTSGVKNIQYF. As DNA, the CDR3 is TGTGCCAGCAGTCGTGGGACTAGCGGGGTTAAAAACATTCAGTACTTC.

This clonotype was observed a few times. V and J are TRBV24-1 and TRBJ1-1; D remains ambiguous. Trimming removed 7 bases at V and 4 bases at J, with 15 bases between. This CDR3 has 14 residues. Germline assignment: CDR1 KGHDR and CDR2 SFDVKD. The CDR3 nucleotides read TGTGCCACCAGAGGAGGGATCCCGGGCACTGAAGCTTTCTTT. Its translation: CATRGGIPGTEAFF.

This clonotype was observed a few times. The chain has TRBV5-6 and TRBJ2-7, with a tentative D call TRBD2 (5 bases). The V end was cut by 4 bases, the J end by 2 bases, with 13 bases between. Germline CDR1 SGHDT, CDR2 YYEEEE. This CDR3 has 14 amino acids. The CDR3 here is CASSAPRGPYEQYF. In DNA form, the CDR3 reads TGTGCCAGCAGCGCCCCCCGGGGTCCCTACGAGCAGTACTTC.

The rearrangement links TRBV11-2 to TRBJ2-4; 8 nucleotides align to TRBD2. This CDR3 has 17 residues. V trimming: 1 base; J trimming: 1 base; junction bases outside the gene matches: 6. Germline loops: CDR1 SGHAT, CDR2 FQNNGV. The CDR3 sequence is CASSLGGLARAKNIQYF. DNA for the CDR3: TGTGCCAGCAGCTTAGGAGGACTAGCTCGGGCCAAAAACATTCAGTACTTC.

The J gene is TRBJ1-5, the V gene TRBV6-5; maybe TRBD1 (6 bases). Germline values: CDR1 MNHEY, CDR2 SVGAGI. The V end was cut by 7 bases, the J end by 6 bases, with 13 bases between. The CDR3 consists of 13 residues. CDR3 loop: CASKRGGAQPQHF. CDR3 sequence (DNA): TGTGCCAGCAAAAGGGGGGGGGCTCAGCCCCAGCATTTT.

This clonotype occurred many times. The chain joins TRBV28 to TRBJ2-7; D is perhaps TRBD1 or TRBD2 (6 bases each). V lost 6 bases, J lost 6 bases, and 21 bases lay in between. Germline loops: CDR1 MDHEN, CDR2 SYDVKM. The CDR3 consists of 15 residues. In DNA, the CDR3 is TGTGCCAGCAGGCCCCAGGGGCGGGAACTGGGCGAGCAGTACTTC. It yields the protein CASRPQGRELGEQYF.

This clonotype was detected ten times or more. This chain links TRBV7-9 with TRBJ2-7; D is perhaps TRBD1 (6 bases). V was shortened by 5 bases and J by 0 bases, with 8 bases between the two germline ends. The CDR3 extends over 13 amino acids. CDR1 is SEHNR and CDR2 is FQNEAQ in the germline V gene (reference sequence). The CDR3 DNA is TGTGCCAGCAGCCAGGACAGCTCCTACGAGCAGTACTTC. It specifies CASSQDSSYEQYF.

The chain couples TRBV28 to TRBJ2-7; perhaps TRBD2 as D (7 bases). Trimming stripped 8 bases from V and 1 base from J, with 18 bases between. Germline loops: CDR1 MDHEN, CDR2 SYDVKM. This CDR3 has 15 residues. For the CDR3, the DNA is TGTGCCAGCGCGGAGGGGGGACTACATTCCTACGAGCAGTACTTC. Translating it yields CASAEGGLHSYEQYF.

This chain connects TRBV19 to TRBJ1-2; the match to TRBD1 covers 7 bases. The trim removed 4 bases at V and 8 bases at J, leaving 10 bases unmatched. Germline CDR1 reads LNHDA; CDR2 reads SQIVND (reference sequence). The length of the CDR3 is 14 residues. The CDR3 here is CASSSYRDSIGYTF. CDR3 sequence (DNA): TGTGCCAGTAGTAGCTACCGGGACAGCATCGGCTACACCTTC.

The chain uses TRBV28 and TRBJ2-7; D remains unclear. Germline CDR1 reads MDHEN; CDR2 reads SYDVKM. V was pared by 3 bases and J by 4 bases, with 10 bases between. The length of the CDR3 is 13 residues. DNA for the CDR3: TGTGCCAGCAGTTTGACGGCCTTGTACGAGCAGTACTTC. Its translation is CASSLTALYEQYF.

This clonotype was observed a few times. The chain combines TRBV6-5 with TRBJ1-6; no definite D call. There are 16 residues in the CDR3. V dropped 1 base and J dropped 5 bases, with 12 bases sitting between them. The germline V gene has CDR1 MNHEY and CDR2 SVGAGI. The CDR3 loop is CASSYLPTGDNSPLHF. CDR3 nucleotide sequence: TGTGCCAGCAGTTACTTACCGACTGGGGATAATTCACCCCTCCACTTT.

The CDR3 sequence is CSARGTSEGFYEQYF. CDR3 nucleotide sequence: TGCAGTGCTAGGGGAACTAGCGAAGGGTTTTACGAGCAGTACTTC. The chain couples TRBV20-1 to TRBJ2-7, with 7 bases that match TRBD2. CDR3 length equals 15 residues. Germline-derived CDR1 and CDR2 are DFQATT and SNEGSKA (reference sequence). Trimming at V came to 3 bases and at J to 4 bases, leaving 12 bases not matched to a gene.

In its sample, this clonotype was seen many times. For the CDR3, the DNA is TGTGCCAGCAGTTTTCAGGGGGTAGGGAATCAGCCCCAGCATTTT. Residues: CASSFQGVGNQPQHF. The chain carries TRBV27 and TRBJ1-5, with 7 bases lining up with TRBD1. The germline CDR1 and CDR2 sequences are MNHEY and SMNVEV (reference sequence). The length of the CDR3 is 15 residues. V shed 3 bases, J shed 4 bases, and the junction held 6 bases outside the gene matches.

This clonotype has more than one count but fewer than ten. The chain is built from TRBV7-8 and TRBJ2-3; D gene ambiguous. CDR1 and CDR2 (germline): SGHVS, FQNEAQ. Trimming cost V 4 bases and J 2 bases, with 13 bases left between them. This CDR3 is built from 15 residues. The CDR3 is CASSSLVPPTDTQYF. CDR3 DNA: TGTGCCAGCAGCTCCCTGGTGCCACCCACAGATACGCAGTATTTT.